This T cell receptor beta chain was profiled in a study of T-cell memory formation after mild COVID-19. In TCRdb, the 5' RACE reads were re-called with MiXCR into one record per CDR3 protein. The sample yields fewer than 300,000 distinct CDR3 sequences, over 15% seen once. This clonotype was observed a few times. In germline, CDR1 is LNHDA, CDR2 SQIVND (reference sequence). Trimming removed 3 bases at V and 2 bases at J, with 13 bases between. The CDR3 has 16 residues. The sample consisted of PBMCs or a T cell subset sorted from them (not recorded which). The chain uses TRBV19 and TRBJ2-2, with D unresolved. This TCR derives from a man aged 18 to 35 who had mild COVID-19 (a few samples of this study predate the infection). Cell type and time point are not known. The CDR3 region has the DNA TGTGCCAGTAGTATCAGGTATCCCTCCAACACCGGGGAGCTGTTTTTT. Residues: CASSIRYPSNTGELFF.